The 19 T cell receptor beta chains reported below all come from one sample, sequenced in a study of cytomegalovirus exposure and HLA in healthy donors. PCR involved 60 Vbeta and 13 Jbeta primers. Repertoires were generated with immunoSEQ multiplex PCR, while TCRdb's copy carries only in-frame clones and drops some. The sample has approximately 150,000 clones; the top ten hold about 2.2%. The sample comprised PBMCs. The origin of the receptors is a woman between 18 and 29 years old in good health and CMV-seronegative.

CDR3 DNA: TGCGCCAGCAGCCAAGACCCACGGGGGGCAAACACCGGGGAGCTGTTTTTT. This gives the protein CASSQDPRGANTGELFF. J is TRBJ2-2 and V is TRBV4-1; D is perhaps TRBD2 (7 bases). The CDR3 is 17 amino acids. Trimming pared 0 bases from V and 2 bases from J, leaving 13 bases between. The germline gives CDR1 MGHRA, CDR2 YSYEKL.

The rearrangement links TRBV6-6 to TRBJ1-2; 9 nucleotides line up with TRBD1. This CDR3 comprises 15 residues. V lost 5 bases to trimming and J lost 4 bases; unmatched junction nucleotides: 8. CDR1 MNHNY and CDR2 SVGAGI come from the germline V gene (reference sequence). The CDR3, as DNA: TGTGCCAGCAGTACGGGATCGACAGGGGGCTATGGCTACACCTTC. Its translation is CASSTGSTGGYGYTF.

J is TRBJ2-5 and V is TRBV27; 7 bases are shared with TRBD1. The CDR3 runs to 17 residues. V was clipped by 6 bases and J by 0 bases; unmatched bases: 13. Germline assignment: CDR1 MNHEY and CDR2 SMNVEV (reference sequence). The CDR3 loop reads CASRPIDRVTYQETQYF. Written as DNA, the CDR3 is TGTGCCAGCAGACCCATTGACAGGGTCACGTACCAAGAGACCCAGTACTTC.

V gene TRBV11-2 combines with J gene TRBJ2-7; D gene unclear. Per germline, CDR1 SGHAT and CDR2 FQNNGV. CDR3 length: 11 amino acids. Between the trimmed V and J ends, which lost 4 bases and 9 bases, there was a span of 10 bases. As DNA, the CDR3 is TGTGCCAGCAGCTCTAACCCGAGGCAGTACTTC. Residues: CASSSNPRQYF.

The CDR3 region has the DNA TGTGCCAGCAGCTTTGGCAGGGGGCGAGAGCAGTACTTC. It yields the protein CASSFGRGREQYF. The chain combines TRBV5-6 with TRBJ2-7; 8 nucleotides align to TRBD1. Looked up from germline, CDR1 is SGHDT and CDR2 is YYEEEE. V shed 2 bases and J 7 bases; nucleotides not matched to a gene: 5. The CDR3 spans 13 residues.

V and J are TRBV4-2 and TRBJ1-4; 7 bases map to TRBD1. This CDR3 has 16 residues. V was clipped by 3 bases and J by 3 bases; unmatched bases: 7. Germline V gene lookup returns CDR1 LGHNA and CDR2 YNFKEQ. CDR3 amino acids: CASSQADRAPNEKLFF. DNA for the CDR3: TGTGCCAGCAGCCAGGCAGACAGGGCCCCTAATGAAAAACTGTTTTTT.

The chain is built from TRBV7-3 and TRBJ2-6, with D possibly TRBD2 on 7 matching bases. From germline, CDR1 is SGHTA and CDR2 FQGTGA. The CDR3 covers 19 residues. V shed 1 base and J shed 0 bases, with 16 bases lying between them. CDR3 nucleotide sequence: TGTGCCAGCAGCTTAAGGGGGGGGCCCGTTAGCTCTGGGGCCAACGTCCTGACTTTC. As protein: CASSLRGGPVSSGANVLTF.

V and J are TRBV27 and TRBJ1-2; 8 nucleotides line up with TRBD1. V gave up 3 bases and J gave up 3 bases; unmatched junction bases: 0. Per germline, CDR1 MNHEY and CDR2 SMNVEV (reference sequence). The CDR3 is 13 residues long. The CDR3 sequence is CASSLDRDYGYTF. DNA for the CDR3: TGTGCCAGCAGTTTGGACAGGGACTATGGCTACACCTTC.

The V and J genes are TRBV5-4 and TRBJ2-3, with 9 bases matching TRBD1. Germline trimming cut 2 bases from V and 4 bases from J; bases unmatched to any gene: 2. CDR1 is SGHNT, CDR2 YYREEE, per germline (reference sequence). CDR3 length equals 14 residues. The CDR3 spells CASSLGTGSDTQYF. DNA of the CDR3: TGTGCCAGCAGCTTAGGGACAGGGTCAGATACGCAGTATTTT.

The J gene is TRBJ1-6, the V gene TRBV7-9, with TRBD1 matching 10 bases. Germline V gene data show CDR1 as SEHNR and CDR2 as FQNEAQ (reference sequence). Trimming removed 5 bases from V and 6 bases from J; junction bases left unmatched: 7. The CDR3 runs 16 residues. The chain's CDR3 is CASSEAGTGVNSPLHF. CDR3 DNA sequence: TGTGCCAGCAGCGAGGCCGGGACAGGGGTTAATTCACCCCTCCACTTT.

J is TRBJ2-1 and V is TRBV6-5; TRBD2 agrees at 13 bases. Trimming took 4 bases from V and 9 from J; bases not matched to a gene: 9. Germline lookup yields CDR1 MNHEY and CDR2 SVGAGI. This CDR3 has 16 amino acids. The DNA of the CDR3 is TGTGCCAGCAGTTTCGCCGGGACTAGCGGGAAGGTTGAGCAGTTCTTC. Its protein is CASSFAGTSGKVEQFF.

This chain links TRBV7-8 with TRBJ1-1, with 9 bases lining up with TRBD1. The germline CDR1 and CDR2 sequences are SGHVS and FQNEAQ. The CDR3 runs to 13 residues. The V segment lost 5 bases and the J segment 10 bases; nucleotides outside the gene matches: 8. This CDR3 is CASSLGQGRGAFF. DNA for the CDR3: TGTGCCAGCAGCCTAGGACAGGGGCGAGGAGCTTTCTTT.

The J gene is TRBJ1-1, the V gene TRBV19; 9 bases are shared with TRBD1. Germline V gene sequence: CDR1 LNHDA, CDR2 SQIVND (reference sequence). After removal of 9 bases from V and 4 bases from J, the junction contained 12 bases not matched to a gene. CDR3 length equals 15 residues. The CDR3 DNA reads TGTGCCAGCCAAGGATACAGGGGGCTAGGCACTGAAGCTTTCTTT. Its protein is CASQGYRGLGTEAFF.

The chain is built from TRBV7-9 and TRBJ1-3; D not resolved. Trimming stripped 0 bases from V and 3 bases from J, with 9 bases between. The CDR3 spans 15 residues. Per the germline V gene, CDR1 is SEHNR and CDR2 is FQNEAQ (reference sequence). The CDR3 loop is CASSLAVTNGNTIYF. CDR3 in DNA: TGTGCCAGCAGCTTAGCGGTTACAAATGGAAACACCATATATTTT.

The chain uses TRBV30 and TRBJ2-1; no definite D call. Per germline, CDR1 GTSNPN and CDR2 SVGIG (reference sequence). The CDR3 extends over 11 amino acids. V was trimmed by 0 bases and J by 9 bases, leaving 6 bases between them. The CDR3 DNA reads TGTGCCTGGAGTGTGTCTAGTGAGCAGTTCTTC. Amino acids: CAWSVSSEQFF.

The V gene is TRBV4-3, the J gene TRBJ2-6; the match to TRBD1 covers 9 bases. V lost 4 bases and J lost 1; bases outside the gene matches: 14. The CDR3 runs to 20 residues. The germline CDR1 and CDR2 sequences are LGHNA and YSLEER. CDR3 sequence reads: CASSLKRPGQGASGANVLTF. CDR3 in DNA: TGCGCCAGCAGCCTTAAGAGGCCGGGACAGGGTGCGTCTGGGGCCAACGTCCTGACTTTC.

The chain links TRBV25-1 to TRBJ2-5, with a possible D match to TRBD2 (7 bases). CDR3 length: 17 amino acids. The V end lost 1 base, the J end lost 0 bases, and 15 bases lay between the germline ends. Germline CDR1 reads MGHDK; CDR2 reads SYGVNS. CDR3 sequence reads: CASSESRGAEYQETQYF. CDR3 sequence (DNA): TGTGCCAGCAGTGAATCTCGGGGGGCAGAGTACCAAGAGACCCAGTACTTC.

This chain's CDR3 is CASSVPGTGGYEQYF. In DNA, the CDR3 is TGTGCCAGTAGTGTCCCCGGGACAGGGGGTTACGAGCAGTACTTC. V usage is TRBV19 and J usage is TRBJ2-7; TRBD1 matches 11 bases. CDR3 length: 15 amino acids. V dropped 5 bases and J dropped 4; count of bases not matched to a gene: 7. Germline CDR1 LNHDA, CDR2 SQIVND (reference sequence).

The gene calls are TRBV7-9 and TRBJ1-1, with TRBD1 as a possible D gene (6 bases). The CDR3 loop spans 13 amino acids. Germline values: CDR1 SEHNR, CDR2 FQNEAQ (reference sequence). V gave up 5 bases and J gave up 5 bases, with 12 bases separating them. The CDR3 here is CASSTNTGTEAFF. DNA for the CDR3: TGTGCCAGCAGCACCAATACAGGGACTGAAGCTTTCTTT.